Included here is one T cell receptor beta chain sequence, with context. There are 16 residues in the CDR3. Germline V gives CDR1 SNHLY, CDR2 FYNNEI. Deletions cut 3 bases from V and 2 bases from J, with 17 bases between. This sample is part of a study of blood T cell repertoires in COVID-19. Assay: immunoSEQ multiplex PCR; the TCRdb copy retains only in-frame clones and omits some. The table shows 200,000 to 250,000 clones, with approximately 91% occurring only once. This sequence originates from a man between 60 and 75 years old who had recovered from COVID-19. The chain combines TRBV2 with TRBJ2-7; possible D gene TRBD2, 7 bases. What was sequenced was peripheral blood. The CDR3 sequence is CASSDVEAGTTYEQYF. The CDR3 nucleotides read TGTGCCAGCAGTGACGTGGAAGCGGGGACAACCTACGAGCAGTACTTC.